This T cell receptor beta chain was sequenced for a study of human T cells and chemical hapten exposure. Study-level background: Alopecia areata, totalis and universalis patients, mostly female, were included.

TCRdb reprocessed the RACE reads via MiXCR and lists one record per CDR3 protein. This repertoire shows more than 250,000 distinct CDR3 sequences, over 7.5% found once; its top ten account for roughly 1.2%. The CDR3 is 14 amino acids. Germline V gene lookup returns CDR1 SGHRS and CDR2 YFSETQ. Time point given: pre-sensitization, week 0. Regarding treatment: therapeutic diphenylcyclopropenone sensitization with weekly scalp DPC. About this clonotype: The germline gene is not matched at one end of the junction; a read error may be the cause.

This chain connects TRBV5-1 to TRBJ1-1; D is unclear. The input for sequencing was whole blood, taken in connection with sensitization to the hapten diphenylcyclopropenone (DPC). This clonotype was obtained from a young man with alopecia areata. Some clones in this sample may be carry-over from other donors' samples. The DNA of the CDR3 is TGCGCCAGCAGCTTGGACAGCGGGAGAACTGAAGCTTCCTTT. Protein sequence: CASSLDSGRTEASF.